This T cell receptor beta chain was captured by sequencing in a study of spatial heterogeneity in lung cancer. The wider study: Alpha-chain sequences were detected in numbers that were consistently lower than beta-chain sequences. General study points: Tumoral mutation counts were tracked by counts of expanded intratumoral alpha and beta TCRs.

Comment on this clonotype: The antigen is unknown.

TCR cDNA molecules were tagged individually, and each one carried a unique molecular identifier. TCRdb passed the 5' RACE reads through MiXCR, listing each CDR3 protein once. Of over 4,000 distinct CDR3 sequences listed, around 6.7% were seen once; the top ten hold under 60%. Time point in this sample: sample taken at primary tumor resection. The trim removed 5 bases at V and 7 bases at J, leaving 4 bases unmatched. CDR1 and CDR2 (germline): SEHNR, FQNEAQ (reference sequence). The CDR3 contains 13 residues. This TCR derives from a male donor with early-stage non-small cell lung cancer. Material: lung tumor tissue, obtained at surgery. The chain recombines TRBV7-9 with TRBJ1-4; 7 bases agree with TRBD1. CDR3 DNA sequence: TGTGCCAGCAGCCTTTCAGGGGGTGAAAAACTGTTTTTT. As protein: CASSLSGGEKLFF. The whole variable domain, remainder taken from reference TRBV7-9 and TRBJ1-4, is DTGVSQNPRHKITKRGQNVTFRCDPISEHNRLYWYRQTLGQGPEFLTYFQNEAQLEKSRLLSDRFSAERPKGSFSTLEIQRTEQGDSAMYLCASSLSGGEKLFFGSGTQLSVL.